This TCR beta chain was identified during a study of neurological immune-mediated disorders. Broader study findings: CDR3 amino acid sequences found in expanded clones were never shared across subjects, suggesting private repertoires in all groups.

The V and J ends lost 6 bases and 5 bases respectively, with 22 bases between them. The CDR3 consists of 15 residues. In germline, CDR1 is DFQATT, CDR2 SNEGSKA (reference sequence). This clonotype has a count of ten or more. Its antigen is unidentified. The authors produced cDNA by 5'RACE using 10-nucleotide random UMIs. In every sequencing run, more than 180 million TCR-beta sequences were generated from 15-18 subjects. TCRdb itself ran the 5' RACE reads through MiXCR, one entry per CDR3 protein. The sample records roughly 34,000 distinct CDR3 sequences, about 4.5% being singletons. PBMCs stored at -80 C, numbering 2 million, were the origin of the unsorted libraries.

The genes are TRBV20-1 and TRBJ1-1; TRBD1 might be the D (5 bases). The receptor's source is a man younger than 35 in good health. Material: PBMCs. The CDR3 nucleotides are TGCAGTGCCGAGGAACAGGTGGGGGGTTCTACTGAAGCTTTCTTT. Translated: CSAEEQVGGSTEAFF.